Listed here are 28 T cell receptor beta chains from one sample, sequenced in a study of T cell responses to AZD1222 COVID-19 vaccine. This table comes from immunoSEQ multiplex PCR, and its TCRdb copy is limited to in-frame clones, with some not included. The sample consists of 90,000 to 150,000 clones, around 87% of them appearing once. This specimen consisted of peripheral blood, obtained on day 0 of AZD1222 vaccination. These receptors were obtained from an adult in good health.

This chain joins TRBV6-4 and TRBJ1-1; no firm D call. Germline values: CDR1 MRHNA, CDR2 SNTAGT. V lost 6 bases and J lost 5, with 13 bases in between. This CDR3 comprises 13 residues. This CDR3 is CASSPGKGTEAFF. The DNA of the CDR3 is TGTGCCAGCAGCCCAGGTAAAGGGACTGAAGCTTTCTTT.

This clone appeared a single time. The chain employs TRBV24-1 and TRBJ2-3; possible D gene TRBD2, 6 bases. The CDR3 loop spans 14 amino acids. V shed 3 bases and J shed 4 bases, with 10 bases lying between them. Germline CDR1 reads KGHDR; CDR2 reads SFDVKD. The CDR3 reads CATSDGTPPDTQYF. The CDR3 DNA reads TGTGCCACCAGTGATGGGACTCCGCCAGATACGCAGTATTTT.

This rearrangement joins TRBV5-6 to TRBJ1-1; the D is unclear. The V gene's germline CDR1 is SGHDT and CDR2 YYEEEE. V lost 1 base, J lost 7 bases, and 8 bases lay in between. This CDR3 comprises 12 residues. The CDR3 reads CASSLLTREAFF. In DNA form, the CDR3 reads TGTGCCAGCAGCTTGTTGACACGTGAAGCTTTCTTT.

Only one count was recorded for this clone. CDR3 sequence: CASRADTFFNQPQHF. The DNA of the CDR3 is TGTGCCAGTAGGGCCGACACCTTTTTTAATCAGCCCCAGCATTTT. The rearrangement uses TRBV19 and TRBJ1-5, with D uncertain. The CDR3 extends over 15 amino acids. From germline, CDR1 is LNHDA and CDR2 SQIVND (reference sequence). Trimming removed 6 bases from V and 4 bases from J, with 16 bases in between.

This chain uses TRBV7-2 with TRBJ1-2, with a possible D match to TRBD1 (5 bases). Germline V gene sequence: CDR1 SGHTA, CDR2 FQGNSA. The CDR3 covers 15 residues. V was cut by 1 base and J by 3 bases, with 12 bases left in between. The CDR3 DNA reads as TGTGCCAGCAGCTTAGGTAGGGGATCGGACTATGGCTACACCTTC. Its protein is CASSLGRGSDYGYTF. Together with reference TRBV7-2 and TRBJ1-2, the CDR3 gives the full variable domain: GAGVSQSPSNKVTEKGKDVELRCDPISGHTALYWYRQSLGQGLEFLIYFQGNSAPDKSGLPSDRFSAERTGGSVSTLTIQRTQQEDSAVYLCASSLGRGSDYGYTFGSGTRLTVV.

The CDR3 sequence is CASSFGGPPLHF. The CDR3 nucleotides are TGTGCCAGCAGTTTCGGGGGGCCACCCCTCCACTTT. The chain joins TRBV28 to TRBJ1-6, with D tentatively TRBD1 (6 bases). CDR3 length equals 12 residues. V was cut by 3 bases and J by 11 bases, with 8 bases left in between. CDR1 is MDHEN, CDR2 SYDVKM, per germline.

The chain's CDR3 is CAWSWVAGGTEQFF. CDR3 coding DNA: TGTGCCTGGAGTTGGGTAGCGGGGGGGACTGAGCAGTTCTTC. This sequence joins TRBV30 and TRBJ2-1; 11 nucleotides agree with TRBD2. Germline values: CDR1 GTSNPN, CDR2 SVGIG (reference sequence). CDR3 length equals 14 residues. The V segment lost 2 bases and the J segment 9 bases; nucleotides outside the gene matches: 6.

The chain is built from TRBV9 and TRBJ1-3, with D uncertain. Trimming cost V 0 bases and J 4 bases, with 8 bases left between them. Looked up from germline, CDR1 is SGDLS and CDR2 is YYNGEE. CDR3 length: 14 amino acids. CDR3 in DNA: TGTGCCAGCAGCGTAGAGTTGGGGGGAAACACCATATATTTT. Translated, it gives CASSVELGGNTIYF.

The chain recombines TRBV19 with TRBJ1-6; 7 bases agree with TRBD1. Germline V gene lookup returns CDR1 LNHDA and CDR2 SQIVND (reference sequence). V gave up 6 bases and J gave up 2 bases; unmatched junction bases: 4. The CDR3 has 15 residues. The chain's CDR3 is CASSIGQAYNSPLHF. The CDR3 DNA follows: TGTGCCAGTAGCATTGGACAGGCCTATAATTCACCCCTCCACTTT.

V and J are TRBV21-1 and TRBJ1-6. TRBV21-1 is a pseudogene. The CDR3 is made up of 15 amino acids. CDR3: CASSKRRSQASPLHF. CDR3 DNA sequence: TGTGCCAGCAGCAAACGGCGGTCTCAAGCCTCACCCCTCCACTTT.

V and J are TRBV4-1 and TRBJ1-1; 10 bases align to TRBD1. Per germline, CDR1 MGHRA and CDR2 YSYEKL. This CDR3 spans 19 amino acids. J lost 2 bases, V lost 6 bases, and 18 bases had no gene match. CDR3 DNA: TGCGCCAGCAGTGAGGACAGGGGGTCCTGGGACCCCAGCAACACTGAAGCTTTCTTT. This encodes CASSEDRGSWDPSNTEAFF.

V usage is TRBV6-4 and J usage is TRBJ1-2; TRBD1 matches at 8 bases. Germline CDR1 reads MRHNA; CDR2 reads SNTAGT. The CDR3 runs to 14 residues. V lost 6 bases to trimming and J lost 4 bases; unmatched junction nucleotides: 7. CDR3 bases: TGTGCCAGCAGCGCGACAGGGGCGGGCTATGGCTACACCTTC. Protein sequence: CASSATGAGYGYTF.

The rearrangement uses TRBV27 and TRBJ2-1, with 7 positions matching TRBD1. V trimming: 5 bases; J trimming: 14 bases; junction bases outside the gene matches: 6. This CDR3 has 11 amino acids. Looked up from germline, CDR1 is MNHEY and CDR2 is SMNVEV (reference sequence). The CDR3 DNA reads as TGTGCCAGCAGTCCCGGGACAGAGGAGTTCTTC. It encodes CASSPGTEEFF.

This clone was counted a few times. This chain connects TRBV25-1 to TRBJ1-1; D gene ambiguous. The CDR3 is 11 residues long. V gave up 4 bases and J gave up 8 bases, with 8 bases separating them. Germline V gives CDR1 MGHDK, CDR2 SYGVNS. The CDR3 loop is CASSAGSEAFF. In DNA, the CDR3 is TGTGCCAGCAGTGCAGGCTCCGAAGCTTTCTTT.

The chain carries TRBV5-1 and TRBJ1-5; the D gene is possibly TRBD1 (6 bases). CDR3 size: 14 residues. V shed 4 bases and J shed 4 bases, with 12 bases lying between them. Germline V gene lookup returns CDR1 SGHRS and CDR2 YFSETQ. CDR3 sequence: CASSPDSTNQPQHF. The DNA of the CDR3 is TGCGCCAGCAGCCCGGACAGTACTAATCAGCCCCAGCATTTT.

The chain links TRBV30 to TRBJ1-1; possibly TRBD1 for D (5 bases). V dropped 7 bases and J dropped 6 bases, with 27 bases sitting between them. The CDR3 length is 16 residues. Germline V gene sequence: CDR1 GTSNPN, CDR2 SVGIG (reference sequence). The CDR3 protein is CALHRVGAKQASEAFF. The CDR3 DNA follows: TGTGCCTTACACCGAGTGGGAGCCAAACAGGCTTCTGAAGCTTTCTTT.

The V gene is TRBV10-3, the J gene TRBJ1-1, with a weak D call TRBD1 (5 bases). There are 15 residues in the CDR3. The germline gives CDR1 ENHRY, CDR2 SYGVKD. V was cut by 4 bases and J by 0 bases, with 12 bases left in between. The CDR3 DNA is TGTGCCATCAGTGGCGGGGCAGGCATGAACACTGAAGCTTTCTTT. Translation gives CAISGGAGMNTEAFF.

The chain employs TRBV6-5 and TRBJ2-3; 9 bases map to TRBD2. The trim removed 4 bases at V and 4 bases at J, leaving 6 bases unmatched. The V gene's germline CDR1 is MNHEY and CDR2 SVGAGI. The CDR3 covers 15 residues. The CDR3 nucleotides are TGTGCCAGCAGTTCCTCAGCGGGGGGCGCAGATACGCAGTATTTT. Encoded protein: CASSSSAGGADTQYF.

The chain carries TRBV6-5 and TRBJ1-6; 9 positions match TRBD1. CDR3 length: 15 amino acids. Trimming cost V 4 bases and J 9 bases; bases outside gene matches: 7. Germline V CDR1 and CDR2: MNHEY, SVGAGI. CDR3 protein: CASSSAGTGSSPLHF. Here the CDR3 DNA reads TGTGCCAGCAGTTCGGCCGGGACAGGGAGTTCACCCCTCCACTTT.

This chain joins TRBV3-1 (or the pseudogene TRBV3-2) and TRBJ1-2, with 7 bases lining up with TRBD1. The trim removed 4 bases at V and 2 bases at J, leaving 7 bases unmatched. Germline V gene data show CDR1 as LGHDT and CDR2 as YNNKEL (reference sequence). CDR3 length: 15 amino acids. This chain's CDR3 is CASSRPGQLNYGYTF. The CDR3 region has the DNA TGTGCCAGCAGCCGCCCGGGACAGCTGAACTATGGCTACACCTTC.

V is TRBV2 and J is TRBJ1-2, with D unclear. This CDR3 spans 16 amino acids. Trimming removed 8 bases from V and 4 bases from J, with 23 bases in between. Germline lookup yields CDR1 SNHLY and CDR2 FYNNEI. The DNA for the CDR3 is TGTGCCAGCCTGAAGCCTCAGTTACCCCGAATCTATGGCTACACCTTC. It encodes CASLKPQLPRIYGYTF. Variable domain in full (rest from reference TRBV2 and TRBJ1-2): EPEVTQTPSHQVTQMGQEVILRCVPISNHLYFYWYRQILGQKVEFLVSFYNNEISEKSEIFDDQFSVERPDGSNFTLKIRSTKLEDSAMYFCASLKPQLPRIYGYTFGSGTRLTVV.

This chain joins TRBV30 and TRBJ1-6; the D gene is possibly TRBD1 (6 bases). V dropped 3 bases and J dropped 9 bases, with 9 bases sitting between them. This CDR3 contains 12 residues. From germline, CDR1 is GTSNPN and CDR2 SVGIG (reference sequence). The CDR3 protein is CAWRQGVSPLHF. The DNA for the CDR3 is TGTGCCTGGAGACAGGGAGTTTCACCCCTCCACTTT.

The rearrangement joins TRBV24-1 to TRBJ2-3; D is perhaps TRBD1 (6 bases). Looked up from germline, CDR1 is KGHDR and CDR2 is SFDVKD. This CDR3 comprises 16 residues. The V end lost 3 bases, the J end lost 0 bases, and 12 bases lay between the germline ends. CDR3 DNA: TGTGCCACCAGTGATCACAGGGATACTAGCACAGATACGCAGTATTTT. It is translated as CATSDHRDTSTDTQYF.

The V call is TRBV2, the J call TRBJ1-2, with D perhaps matching TRBD1 (5 bases). The CDR3 is 16 amino acids. Per the germline V gene, CDR1 is SNHLY and CDR2 is FYNNEI. The V end lost 3 bases, the J end lost 7 bases, and 21 bases lay between the germline ends. The CDR3 DNA follows: TGTGCCAGCAGTGATCACAAGGTGGCAGGGTTAGTTGGCTACACCTTC. Translation gives CASSDHKVAGLVGYTF.

The chain recombines TRBV10-2 with TRBJ2-1; tentatively, D is TRBD2 (6 bases). Trimming removed 8 bases at V and 0 bases at J, with 17 bases between. Germline-derived CDR1 and CDR2 are WSHSY and SAAADI. The CDR3 spans 16 residues. The CDR3 DNA is TGCGCCAGCGAACGAGGGAGGCCCGGCTCCTACAATGAGCAGTTCTTC. Protein sequence: CASERGRPGSYNEQFF.

This sequence joins TRBV19 and TRBJ1-6, with D perhaps TRBD1 (5 bases). This CDR3 is 18 amino acids long. The V and J ends lost 1 base and 0 bases respectively, with 13 bases between them. Per germline, CDR1 LNHDA and CDR2 SQIVND (reference sequence). CDR3 amino acids: CASSIVAGPLSYNSPLHF. In nucleotides, the CDR3 is TGTGCCAGTAGTATAGTCGCGGGGCCACTCTCCTATAATTCACCCCTCCACTTT.

Only a few counts were recorded for this clone. V and J are TRBV18 and TRBJ1-5, with TRBD1 matching 8 bases. CDR3 size: 13 residues. The germline V gene has CDR1 KGHSH and CDR2 LQKENI. V shed 5 bases, J shed 9 bases, and the junction held 6 bases outside the gene matches. CDR3 nucleotides: TGTGCCAGCTCAAGGGACAGGATCGCGCCCCAGCATTTT. Translated, it gives CASSRDRIAPQHF. Full variable domain (remainder filled in from reference TRBV18 and TRBJ1-5): NAGVMQNPRHLVRRRGQEARLRCSPMKGHSHVYWYRQLPEEGLKFMVYLQKENIIDESGMPKERFSAEFPKEGPSILRIQQVVRGDSAAYFCASSRDRIAPQHFGDGTRLSIL.

The chain recombines TRBV7-9 with TRBJ1-4; 7 bases map to TRBD1. Germline-derived CDR1 and CDR2 are SEHNR and FQNEAQ (reference sequence). V lost 3 bases and J lost 6; bases outside the gene matches: 10. The CDR3 runs to 16 residues. The DNA of the CDR3 is TGTGCCAGCAGCTTGGGCAGGGGGAGTTACCATGAAAAACTGTTTTTT. Translated, it gives CASSLGRGSYHEKLFF. Together with reference TRBV7-9 and TRBJ1-4, the CDR3 gives the full variable domain: DTGVSQNPRHKITKRGQNVTFRCDPISEHNRLYWYRQTLGQGPEFLTYFQNEAQLEKSRLLSDRFSAERPKGSFSTLEIQRTEQGDSAMYLCASSLGRGSYHEKLFFGSGTQLSVL.